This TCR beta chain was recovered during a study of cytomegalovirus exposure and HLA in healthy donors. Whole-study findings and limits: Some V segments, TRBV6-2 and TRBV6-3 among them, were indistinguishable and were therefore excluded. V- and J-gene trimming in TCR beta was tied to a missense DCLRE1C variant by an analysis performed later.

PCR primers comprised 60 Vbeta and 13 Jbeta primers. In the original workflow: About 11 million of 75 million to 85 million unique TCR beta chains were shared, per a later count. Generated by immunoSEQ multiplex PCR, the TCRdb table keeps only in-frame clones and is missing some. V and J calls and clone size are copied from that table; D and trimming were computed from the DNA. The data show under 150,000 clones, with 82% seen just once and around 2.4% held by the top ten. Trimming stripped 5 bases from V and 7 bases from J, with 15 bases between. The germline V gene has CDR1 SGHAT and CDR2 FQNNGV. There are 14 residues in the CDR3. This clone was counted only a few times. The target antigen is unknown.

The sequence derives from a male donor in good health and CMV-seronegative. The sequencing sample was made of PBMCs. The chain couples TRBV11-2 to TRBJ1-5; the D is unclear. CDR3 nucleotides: TGTGCCAGCAGCCCTCCGCGCGGGGAACAGCCCCAGCATTTT. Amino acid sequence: CASSPPRGEQPQHF.